The 17 T cell receptor beta chains given below trace back to one sample, sequenced in a study of long-term antiretroviral therapy in people with HIV. The assay used was immunoSEQ (version v3.0), run at survey level. TCRdb's table, derived via immunoSEQ multiplex PCR, lists solely in-frame clones and lacks some. This sample carries some 19,000 clones, roughly 85% of them seen once, and the ten largest clones take about a tenth. The sample was unsorted PBMCs, taken 4.1 years after starting antiretroviral therapy. These receptor sequences come from a woman between 35 and 50 years old with HIV.

The chain employs TRBV9 and TRBJ2-3; the D gene is possibly TRBD1 (5 bases). The V gene lost 3 bases and the J gene lost 0 bases, with 17 bases spanning the gap. Germline-derived CDR1 and CDR2 are SGDLS and YYNGEE. This CDR3 contains 17 residues. The CDR3 coding sequence is TGTGCCAGCAGCGCCCTCTCCGGCAGGGTGAGCACAGATACGCAGTATTTT. This sequence encodes CASSALSGRVSTDTQYF.

The chain combines TRBV19 with TRBJ1-3, with D unresolved. Trimming shortened V by 3 bases and J by 0 bases, and 21 bases separated the two germline ends. The CDR3 contains 19 residues. Germline V lookup: CDR1 LNHDA, CDR2 SQIVND (reference sequence). CDR3 loop: CASSMARLLQAPSGNTIYF. The CDR3 nucleotides read TGTGCCAGTAGTATGGCTCGTTTACTTCAGGCCCCCTCTGGAAACACCATATATTTT.

The chain joins TRBV12-5 to TRBJ2-7; D gene unclear. The germline V gene encodes CDR1 LGHNT and CDR2 FRNRAP. V dropped 6 bases and J dropped 0 bases, with 9 bases sitting between them. The CDR3 is 13 residues long. The chain's CDR3 is CASGIYSSYEQYF. In nucleotides, the CDR3 is TGTGCTAGTGGGATATATAGCTCCTACGAGCAGTACTTC.

The chain has TRBV5-4 and TRBJ2-1; 9 nucleotides align to TRBD2. The CDR3 runs 18 residues. CDR1 is SGHNT, CDR2 YYREEE, per germline (reference sequence). J lost 4 bases, V lost 0 bases, and 11 bases had no gene match. The CDR3 bases are TGTGCCAGCAGCTTGGCCTTGCTAGCGGGAAAGACTTACAATGAGCAGTTCTTC. It is translated as CASSLALLAGKTYNEQFF. Full variable domain (rest looked up from reference TRBV5-4 and TRBJ2-1): ETGVTQSPTHLIKTRGQQVTLRCSSQSGHNTVSWYQQALGQGPQFIFQYYREEENGRGNFPPRFSGLQFPNYSSELNVNALELDDSALYLCASSLALLAGKTYNEQFFGPGTRLTVL.

This clone has only one observation. This sequence joins TRBV10-3 and TRBJ1-3, with a possible D match to TRBD1 (5 bases). This CDR3 has 15 residues. Trimming cost V 4 bases and J 1 base, with 11 bases left between them. Germline CDR1 ENHRY, CDR2 SYGVKD. The CDR3 bases are TGTGCCATCAGTGTAGCCCAGGGATCTGGAAACACCATATATTTT. Translated, it gives CAISVAQGSGNTIYF.

The J gene is TRBJ1-3, the V gene TRBV5-4; TRBD1 might be the D (5 bases). Germline CDR1 is SGHNT and CDR2 is YYREEE (reference sequence). V lost 4 bases, J lost 4 bases, and 12 bases lay in between. The length of the CDR3 is 14 residues. CDR3 DNA: TGTGCCAGCAGCCCCCGGGGCTCCGGAAACACCATATATTTT. Protein: CASSPRGSGNTIYF.

The chain uses TRBV19 and TRBJ2-1; 11 nucleotides align to TRBD2. Trimming cost V 6 bases and J 2 bases; bases outside gene matches: 9. Looked up from germline, CDR1 is LNHDA and CDR2 is SQIVND (reference sequence). The CDR3 is made up of 17 amino acids. DNA for the CDR3: TGTGCCAGTAGAGAAAAGGGACTAGCGGAGCCCTACAATGAGCAGTTCTTC. It yields the protein CASREKGLAEPYNEQFF.

J is TRBJ2-1 and V is TRBV11-2, with 7 bases aligning to TRBD2. The CDR3 spans 16 residues. Trimming at V came to 5 bases and at J to 0 bases, leaving 7 bases not matched to a gene. CDR1 is SGHAT, CDR2 FQNNGV, per germline. The CDR3: CASSLTGTNSYNEQFF. The CDR3 DNA sequence: TGTGCCAGCAGCCTAACCGGGACTAACTCCTACAATGAGCAGTTCTTC.

The rearrangement joins TRBV6-5 to TRBJ1-2; D is perhaps TRBD1 (6 bases). V dropped 5 bases and J dropped 2 bases, with 12 bases sitting between them. Germline CDR1 is MNHEY and CDR2 is SVGAGI. CDR3 length: 14 amino acids. CDR3 in amino acids: CASSRGGANYGYTF. CDR3 nucleotides: TGTGCCAGCAGTCGGGGGGGGGCCAACTATGGCTACACCTTC.

The rearrangement uses TRBV19 and TRBJ1-2; D is undetermined. This CDR3 spans 15 amino acids. Trimming shortened V by 7 bases and J by 1 base, and 16 bases separated the two germline ends. Germline V gives CDR1 LNHDA, CDR2 SQIVND (reference sequence). CDR3 sequence: CASNTREFLNYGYTF. The CDR3 nucleotides read TGTGCCAGTAACACCAGAGAGTTTCTTAACTATGGCTACACCTTC.

V usage is TRBV6-5 and J usage is TRBJ1-1; TRBD1 is a possible D gene (5 bases). Looked up from germline, CDR1 is MNHEY and CDR2 is SVGAGI. V lost 0 bases to trimming and J lost 0 bases, with 11 bases between them. The CDR3 consists of 16 residues. The CDR3 sequence is CASSYSAGSMNTEAFF. The CDR3 DNA is TGTGCCAGCAGTTACTCGGCAGGGAGCATGAACACTGAAGCTTTCTTT.

This clone was observed a few times. V usage is TRBV7-6 and J usage is TRBJ2-7, with a possible D match to TRBD2 (5 bases). This CDR3 is 13 amino acids long. The V end was cut by 5 bases, the J end by 5 bases, with 13 bases between. Germline CDR1 is SGHVS and CDR2 is FNYEAQ. CDR3 sequence (DNA): TGTGCCAGCAGCCCACTGAGGGCTCACGAGCAGTACTTC. It is translated as CASSPLRAHEQYF.

V usage is TRBV5-6 and J usage is TRBJ2-1; TRBD2 matches at 10 bases. This CDR3 has 15 amino acids. Germline V gene lookup returns CDR1 SGHDT and CDR2 YYEEEE. J lost 7 bases, V lost 4 bases, and 8 bases had no gene match. DNA of the CDR3: TGTGCCAGCAGCCCCCCTAGCGGGAGAGGTAATGAGCAGTTCTTC. It is translated as CASSPPSGRGNEQFF.

This clone was observed a few times. The chain is built from TRBV7-8 and TRBJ2-7; TRBD2 agrees at 8 bases. CDR1 and CDR2 (germline): SGHVS, FQNEAQ. Trimming removed 5 bases from V and 5 bases from J; junction bases left unmatched: 8. The CDR3 extends over 14 amino acids. CDR3 DNA: TGTGCCAGCAGCCCCAGAGGAGCGGGAGACGAGCAGTACTTC. Amino acids: CASSPRGAGDEQYF.

This clone is medium-sized within its sample. V is TRBV19 and J is TRBJ1-1; TRBD1 matches at 7 bases. CDR3 size: 13 residues. V shed 1 base and J 4 bases; nucleotides not matched to a gene: 0. Germline CDR1 is LNHDA and CDR2 is SQIVND (reference sequence). CDR3 residues: CASSIGTGTEAFF. The CDR3 region has the DNA TGTGCCAGTAGTATAGGGACAGGCACTGAAGCTTTCTTT.

V usage is TRBV2 and J usage is TRBJ1-1; D remains ambiguous. The ends were cut back, 2 bases at V and 6 bases at J, with 13 bases in the middle. Germline V CDR1 and CDR2: SNHLY, FYNNEI. This CDR3 region has 14 residues. This CDR3 is CASSESGLRAEAFF. The DNA for the CDR3 is TGTGCCAGCAGTGAATCAGGACTTCGGGCTGAAGCTTTCTTT.

The chain combines TRBV9 with TRBJ1-4; TRBD1 is a possible D gene (5 bases). CDR3 size: 14 residues. Trimming left V 6 bases short and J 5 bases short, with 14 bases between. CDR1 is SGDLS and CDR2 is YYNGEE in the germline V gene. The CDR3 nucleotides read TGTGCCAGCACCCGGACGGGGGGAAATGAAAAACTGTTTTTT. Its translation is CASTRTGGNEKLFF.